This TCR beta chain is drawn from a study of cytotoxic CD8 clonotypes in ibrutinib-treated CLL. The table came from immunoSEQ multiplex PCR; TCRdb's copy has only in-frame clones and leaves some out. This table has 35,000 to 40,000 clones, roughly three quarters appearing once. CDR3 size: 15 residues. The germline V gene encodes CDR1 SGHAT and CDR2 FQNNGV. Trimming removed 1 base from V and 2 bases from J, with 6 bases in between. The sequenced sample was PBMCs, obtained at disease progression, from a patient treated with ibrutinib. The receptor's source is a human donor with chronic lymphocytic leukemia. This chain links TRBV11-2 with TRBJ2-6; D is possibly TRBD2 (6 bases). The CDR3 DNA sequence: TGTGCCAGCAGCTTAGCGGGGGCTGGGGCCAACGTCCTGACTTTC. Translating gives CASSLAGAGANVLTF.